This TCR beta chain was sequenced in a study of metastatic and nonmetastatic thyroid tumors. There were no patients who had received any treatment before thyroid surgery. This clone is classed as medium-sized. Via MiXCR, TCRdb re-called the PCR reads. The table records under 5,500 clones, more than 25% of them present only once. Sequenced input: adjacent normal tissue. The sequence came from a female donor with papillary thyroid cancer or a benign thyroid nodule (not recorded which). Some clones in this sample may be carry-over from other donors' samples.

CDR3: CASSFTMNTEAFF. The DNA for the CDR3 is TGTGCCAGCAGCTTTACTATGAACACTGAAGCTTTCTTT. The chain has TRBV7-2 and TRBJ1-1; no clear D gene. Germline V gene lookup returns CDR1 SGHTA and CDR2 FQGNSA. V shed 3 bases and J shed 0 bases, with 5 bases lying between them. The CDR3 covers 13 residues.